This T cell receptor (beta chain) was sequenced during a study of blood T cells in healthy people across ages. Alongside a J-beta primer mix, a sample-barcoded 5' primer served in a second PCR lasting about 7 to 11 cycles. A tag from a template-switch adaptor with 12 random nucleotides marked each cDNA molecule. TCRdb redid the calling of the 5' RACE reads with MiXCR, one entry per CDR3 protein. The sample comprises about 730,000 distinct CDR3 sequences, roughly two fifths of which are singletons, and more than 20% rests with the top ten. The V and J ends lost 7 bases and 3 bases respectively, with 15 bases between them. The CDR3 length is 14 residues. From germline, CDR1 is MNHEY and CDR2 SVGAGI. This clonotype was seen just once. Antigen: not known. General study findings and limits: Because sorting was not performed, PBMCs prevented conclusive naive versus antigen-experienced comparison. For the donors, CMV status was unknown and possibly confounded expanded clonotype changes.

The sequenced sample was blood. This receptor was obtained from a woman aged 55-69 years in good health. V is TRBV6-5 and J is TRBJ1-2; no clear D. The CDR3 here is CASKLRTDYYGYTF. The CDR3 nucleotides read TGTGCCAGCAAACTTAGGACGGATTACTATGGCTACACCTTC.